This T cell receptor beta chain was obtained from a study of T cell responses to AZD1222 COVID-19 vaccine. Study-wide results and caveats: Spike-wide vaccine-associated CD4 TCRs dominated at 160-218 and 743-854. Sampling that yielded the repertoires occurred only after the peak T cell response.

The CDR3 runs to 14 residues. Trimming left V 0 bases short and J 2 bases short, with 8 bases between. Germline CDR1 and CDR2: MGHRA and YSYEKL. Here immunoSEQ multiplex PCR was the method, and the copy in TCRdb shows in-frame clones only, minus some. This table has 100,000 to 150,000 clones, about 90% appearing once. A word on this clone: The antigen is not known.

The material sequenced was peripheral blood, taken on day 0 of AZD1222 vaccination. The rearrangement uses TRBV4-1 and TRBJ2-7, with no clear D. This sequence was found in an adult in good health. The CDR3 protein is CASSQEMAAYEQYF. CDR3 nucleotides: TGCGCCAGCAGCCAAGAGATGGCAGCCTACGAGCAGTACTTC.